Listed below are T cell receptor beta chains from one sample, sequenced in a study of T cells after yellow fever vaccination. TCRdb re-analysed the 5' RACE reads in MiXCR, keeping a single row per CDR3 protein. The table has around 590,000 distinct CDR3 sequences, 9% to 15% seen once. Sequencing was performed on PBMCs, taken on the day of the yellow fever booster vaccination. The receptors shown here come from a man aged 25 to 45 who received the YFV17D yellow fever vaccine. The CDR3 runs from the conserved cysteine through the conserved F or W. For some rows the clone size is stated as once, few or many, or as a class when expanded; others skip it.

once,TRBV27,TRBJ2-4,CASSLVPKNIQYF
NA,TRBV11-2,TRBJ2-5,CASRDGRQHQETQYF
NA,TRBV11-2,TRBJ2-2,CASSLHSDTGELFF
few,TRBV28,TRBJ1-5,CASSPNRAINQPQHF
few,TRBV5-1,TRBJ1-2,CASSPDRLYGYTF
NA,TRBV19,TRBJ2-7,CASSIEGQGSPYF
few,TRBV3-1,TRBJ2-4,CASSQAVGGRNIQYF
many,TRBV10-2,TRBJ2-2,CASSERDSKGGELFF
few,TRBV5-6,TRBJ2-1,CASSTGTSGTEGQFF
NA,TRBV3-1,TRBJ2-2,CASSQAGLGGTGELFF
NA,TRBV9,TRBJ2-7,CASSFRSSGLEQYF
many,TRBV5-5,TRBJ1-2,CASSWDRTTNYGYTF
few,TRBV12-3/TRBV12-4,TRBJ1-6,CASSSGSSYNSPLHF
NA,TRBV6-1,TRBJ1-4,CASSDGSNNEKLFF
few,TRBV18,TRBJ2-3,CASSAKPGQPTDTQYF
NA,TRBV5-6,TRBJ1-2,CASSPTGRFYGYTF
many,TRBV6-1,TRBJ1-1,CASSPNGAGFAEAFF
NA,TRBV5-1,TRBJ1-1,CASSISGGDKGLGAFF
NA,TRBV29-1,TRBJ2-7,CSVALGGYEQYF
NA,TRBV20-1,TRBJ1-5,CSARVTGGGRAQHF
many,TRBV29-1,TRBJ2-5,CSVATSATTSQYF
NA,TRBV28,TRBJ2-7,CASTPGFGTYEQYF
few,TRBV5-4,TRBJ2-1,CASSLIQGTYNEQFF
few,TRBV2,TRBJ2-1,CASVTPPRPPFF
many,TRBV5-1,TRBJ2-5,CASSFLGETQYF
NA,TRBV7-6,TRBJ2-7,CASSLSPGQDHYEQYF
many,TRBV7-2,TRBJ2-7,CASSLRVAGAYYEQYF
few,TRBV27,TRBJ2-7,CASSYGSAYEQYF
NA,TRBV29-1,TRBJ2-1,CSGKTSGRPSSYNEQFF
NA,TRBV27,TRBJ2-3,CASSLGTEGTQYF
few,TRBV7-2,TRBJ2-6,CASSLRGLAGANVLTF
many,TRBV7-2,TRBJ2-7,CASSPGVGEQYF
NA,TRBV30,TRBJ2-2,CAWSVYGRVTGELFF
few,TRBV9,TRBJ1-1,CASSVAGTEAFF
few,TRBV18,TRBJ1-5,CASSPNVQGAGKPQHF
NA,TRBV5-1,TRBJ1-2,CASSQEQGSGYTF
NA,TRBV11-2,TRBJ2-2,CASSFILGGNTGELFF
few,TRBV27,TRBJ2-7,CASSLFGYGSYEQYF
NA,TRBV15,TRBJ2-3,CATSAGKLDTQYF
few,TRBV18,TRBJ2-1,CASSPRLARQFF
NA,TRBV24-1,TRBJ2-1,CATRAAGGTNNEQFF
many,TRBV18,TRBJ2-4,CASSVGLTKNIQYF
few,TRBV29-1,TRBJ1-2,CSVLGGNYGYTF
few,TRBV7-9,TRBJ2-3,CASSLAPGTGFTDTQYF
few,TRBV29-1,TRBJ2-1,CSGGSAAYNEQFF
few,TRBV18,TRBJ1-2,CASSPGGIGYTF
NA,TRBV11-2,TRBJ2-3,CASSLVGGLIADTQYF
NA,TRBV27,TRBJ1-5,CASSLQGAHQPQHF
NA,TRBV9,TRBJ2-2,CASSVGSGRAGELFF
many,TRBV20-1,TRBJ2-3,CSASGVGTSSTDTQYF
NA,TRBV11-3,TRBJ2-3,CASSTSPGGTDTQYF